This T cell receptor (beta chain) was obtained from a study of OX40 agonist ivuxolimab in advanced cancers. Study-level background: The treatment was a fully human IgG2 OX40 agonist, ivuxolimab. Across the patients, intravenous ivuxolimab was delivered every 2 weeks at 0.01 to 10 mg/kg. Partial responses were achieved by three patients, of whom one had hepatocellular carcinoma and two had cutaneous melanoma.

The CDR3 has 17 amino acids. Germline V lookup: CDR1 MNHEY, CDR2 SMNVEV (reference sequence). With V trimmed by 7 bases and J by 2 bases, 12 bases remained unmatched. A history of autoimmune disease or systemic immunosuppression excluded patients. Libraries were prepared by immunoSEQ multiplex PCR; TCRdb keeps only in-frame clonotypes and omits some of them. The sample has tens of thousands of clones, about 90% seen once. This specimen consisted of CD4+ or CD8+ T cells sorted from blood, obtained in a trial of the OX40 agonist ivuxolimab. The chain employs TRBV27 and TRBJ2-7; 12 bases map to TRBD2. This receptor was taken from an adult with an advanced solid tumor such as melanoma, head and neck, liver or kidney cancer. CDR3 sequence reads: CASTGKTSGSSTYEQYF. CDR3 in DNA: TGTGCCAGCACAGGAAAGACTAGCGGGAGTTCCACCTACGAGCAGTACTTC.